Below, one T cell receptor beta chain is given with its context. This CDR3 region has 12 residues. V was cut by 5 bases and J by 6 bases, with 9 bases left in between. From germline, CDR1 is SGHVS and CDR2 FQNEAQ. The sample originates from a study of blood T cell repertoires in COVID-19. At the level of the study: Samples of COVID-19 (acute and convalescent) were obtained from the United States, Italy and Spain.

The protocol was immunoSEQ multiplex PCR, while the TCRdb copy is restricted to in-frame clones and leaves out a portion. The table has around 190,000 clones, about 76% seen once. One Seattle source followed patients from active infection through their disease course. The origin of this receptor is a woman aged 40 to 50 with COVID-19, enrolled during active disease. The gene calls are TRBV7-8 and TRBJ2-3, with D unclear. Sequencing was carried out using peripheral blood. The CDR3 DNA is TGTGCCAGCAGCAGAGACGGGGATACGCAGTATTTT. Its protein is CASSRDGDTQYF.